Listed below are T cell receptor beta chains from one sample, sequenced in a study of T cell responses to AZD1222 COVID-19 vaccine. Using immunoSEQ multiplex PCR, the repertoire was profiled, and TCRdb retains in-frame clones only, with some absent. This table has roughly 33,000 clones, around 78% appearing once. The sample here was peripheral blood, taken 28 days after the second AZD1222 dose. All receptors come from an adult who received the AZD1222 COVID-19 vaccine. Both conserved end residues are part of each CDR3. Fields, in order: D gene, J gene, V gene, clone size, CDR3 protein, CDR3 DNA. The D gene is left open where the match is weak. Not all rows give a size; the values are once, few, many and, for expanded clones, a class.

D: .
J: TRBJ2-5
V: TRBV19
size: few
CDR3: CASRGIGGRETQYF
DNA: TGTGCCAGTAGGGGGATCGGAGGGAGGGAGACCCAGTACTTC

D: .
J: TRBJ2-3
V: TRBV10-2
size: .
CDR3: CASSESRTSTADTQYF
DNA: TGCGCCAGCAGTGAGTCGAGGACGTCCACAGCGGATACGCAGTATTTT

D: .
J: TRBJ2-3
V: TRBV20-1
size: .
CDR3: CSASLRRGSSTDTQYF
DNA: TGCAGTGCTAGTCTTCGACGAGGATCCAGCACAGATACGCAGTATTTT

D: .
J: TRBJ1-1
V: TRBV19
size: .
CDR3: CASSIYYQGGNTEAFF
DNA: TGTGCCAGTAGTATATATTATCAGGGAGGGAACACTGAAGCTTTCTTT

D: TRBD1
J: TRBJ1-1
V: TRBV10-1
size: .
CDR3: CASTRARRDRGTEAFF
DNA: TGCGCCAGCACCCGGGCGAGAAGGGACAGGGGCACTGAAGCTTTCTTT

D: .
J: TRBJ1-1
V: TRBV9
size: .
CDR3: CASSGGVFDTEAFF
DNA: TGTGCCAGCAGCGGAGGGGTTTTTGACACTGAAGCTTTCTTT

D: TRBD1
J: TRBJ1-5
V: TRBV30
size: .
CDR3: CAWSRQGIQPQHF
DNA: TGTGCCTGGAGTCGACAGGGGATCCAGCCCCAGCATTTT

D: .
J: TRBJ1-1
V: TRBV6-5
size: .
CDR3: CASSYQGAVTEAFF
DNA: TGTGCCAGCAGTTACCAAGGGGCTGTCACTGAAGCTTTCTTT

D: .
J: TRBJ2-4
V: TRBV19
size: .
CDR3: CASSIGTAQIQYF
DNA: TGTGCCAGTAGTATAGGGACAGCTCAGATTCAGTACTTC

D: TRBD2
J: TRBJ2-1
V: TRBV4-2
size: .
CDR3: CASRVAGGPNEQFF
DNA: TGTGCCAGTCGGGTGGCGGGAGGGCCGAATGAGCAGTTCTTC